This T cell receptor beta chain derives from a study of blood T cell repertoires in COVID-19. Looking at the study overall: Donors in the United States, Italy and Spain gave samples during acute or convalescent COVID-19. The analysed material was cDNA or gDNA that came from T cells, B-cell-depleted T cells, or PBMCs.

Per the study methods: Reference gene primer amplification gave nucleated cell count estimates. The protocol was immunoSEQ multiplex PCR, while the TCRdb copy is restricted to in-frame clones and leaves out a portion. V and J calls plus clone size are reproduced from that table; the DNA served to infer D and trimming. The sample records 150,000 to 200,000 clones, 87% being singletons. The CDR3 loop spans 14 amino acids. Germline CDR1 is SGDLS and CDR2 is YYNGEE. With 2 bases removed from V and 5 bases from J, the gap between germline ends came to 12 bases. The chain carries TRBV9 and TRBJ2-3; perhaps TRBD2 as D (6 bases). Sequenced: peripheral blood. The receptor's source is a human donor in a cohort sampled during active COVID-19. CDR3 loop: CASSVLWGEDTQYF. The DNA for the CDR3 is TGTGCCAGCAGCGTGCTATGGGGGGAAGATACGCAGTATTTT.